This T cell receptor (beta chain) was sequenced in a study of OX40 agonist ivuxolimab in advanced cancers. Study details: The study gave patients intravenous ivuxolimab at 0.01 to 10 mg/kg every 2 weeks. Prior checkpoint blockade (anti-PD-1, anti-PD-L1 or anti-CTLA-4) was permitted; approximately 41% had it.

Of note for this clone: What it binds is unknown.

V gave up 0 bases and J gave up 3 bases, with 7 bases separating them. CDR1 is SGDLS, CDR2 YYNGEE, per germline. This CDR3 comprises 13 residues. Whole-study results and caveats: In CD8+ T cells, expanded clones were on average more numerous than in CD4+. Low levels of normalized T-cell clonal expansion also appeared in some nonresponders.

The protocol was immunoSEQ multiplex PCR, while the TCRdb copy is restricted to in-frame clones and leaves out a portion. The table records 100,000 or so clones, over 75% of them present only once. V usage is TRBV9 and J usage is TRBJ2-7; no reliable D call. The receptor was derived from an adult with an advanced solid tumor such as melanoma, head and neck, liver or kidney cancer. The starting material was CD4+ or CD8+ T cells sorted from blood, obtained in a trial of the OX40 agonist ivuxolimab. In DNA form, the CDR3 reads TGTGCCAGCAGCGTAGAACAGAACTACGAGCAGTACTTC. Encoded protein: CASSVEQNYEQYF.